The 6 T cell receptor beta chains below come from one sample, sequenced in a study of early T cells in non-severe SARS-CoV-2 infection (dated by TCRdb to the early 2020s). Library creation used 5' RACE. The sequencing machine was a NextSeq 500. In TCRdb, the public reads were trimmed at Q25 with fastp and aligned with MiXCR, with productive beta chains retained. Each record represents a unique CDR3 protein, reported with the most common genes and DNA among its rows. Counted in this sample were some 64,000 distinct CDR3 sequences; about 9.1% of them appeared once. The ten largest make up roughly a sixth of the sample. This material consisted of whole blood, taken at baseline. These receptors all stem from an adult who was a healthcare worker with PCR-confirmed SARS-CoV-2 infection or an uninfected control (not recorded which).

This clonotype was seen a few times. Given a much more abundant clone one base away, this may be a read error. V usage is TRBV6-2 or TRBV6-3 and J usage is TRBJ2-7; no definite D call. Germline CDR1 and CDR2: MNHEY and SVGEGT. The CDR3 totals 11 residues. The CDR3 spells CASSYSHEQYF. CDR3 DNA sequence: TGTGCCAGCAGTTACTCCCACGAGCAGTACTTC.

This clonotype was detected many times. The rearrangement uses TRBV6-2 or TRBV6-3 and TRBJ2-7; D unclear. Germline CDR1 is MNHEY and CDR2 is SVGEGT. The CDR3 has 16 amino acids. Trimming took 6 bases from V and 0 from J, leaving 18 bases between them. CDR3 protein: CASRRHFLVTSYEQYF. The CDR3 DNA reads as TGTGCCAGCAGACGCCACTTCTTGGTAACCTCCTACGAGCAGTACTTC.

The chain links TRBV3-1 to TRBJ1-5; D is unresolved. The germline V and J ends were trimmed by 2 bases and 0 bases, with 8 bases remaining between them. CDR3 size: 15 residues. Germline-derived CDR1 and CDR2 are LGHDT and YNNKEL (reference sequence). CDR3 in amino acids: CASSQTPISNQPQHF. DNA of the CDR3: TGTGCCAGCAGCCAAACTCCGATTAGCAATCAGCCCCAGCATTTT. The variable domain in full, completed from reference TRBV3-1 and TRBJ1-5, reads DTAVSQTPKYLVTQMGNDKSIKCEQNLGHDTMYWYKQDSKKFLKIMFSYNNKELIINETVPNRFSPKSPDKAHLNLHINSLELGDSAVYFCASSQTPISNQPQHFGDGTRLSIL.

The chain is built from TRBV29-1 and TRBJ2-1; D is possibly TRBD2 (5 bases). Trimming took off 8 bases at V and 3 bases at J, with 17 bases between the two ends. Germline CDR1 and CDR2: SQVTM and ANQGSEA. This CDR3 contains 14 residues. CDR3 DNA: TGCAGCATGTGGAGTTACGAGGGCTACAATGAGCAGTTCTTC. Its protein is CSMWSYEGYNEQFF.

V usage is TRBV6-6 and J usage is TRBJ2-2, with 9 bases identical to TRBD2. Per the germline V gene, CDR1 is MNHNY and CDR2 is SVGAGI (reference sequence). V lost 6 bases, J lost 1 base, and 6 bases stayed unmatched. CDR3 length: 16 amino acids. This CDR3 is CASSRGLAENTGELFF. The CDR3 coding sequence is TGTGCCAGCAGCCGGGGACTAGCTGAGAACACCGGGGAGCTGTTTTTT.

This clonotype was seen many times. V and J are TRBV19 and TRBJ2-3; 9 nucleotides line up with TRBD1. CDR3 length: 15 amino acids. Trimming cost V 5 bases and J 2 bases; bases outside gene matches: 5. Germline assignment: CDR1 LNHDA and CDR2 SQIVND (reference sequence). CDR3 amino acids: CASSRTGDITDTQYF. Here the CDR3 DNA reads TGTGCCAGTAGTCGGACAGGGGATATCACAGATACGCAGTATTTT.